This is a list of T cell receptor beta chains from one sample in a study of lymphopenia after photon versus proton radiotherapy. TCRdb keeps only in-frame clones here, not all; method: immunoSEQ multiplex PCR. This table has 150,000 to 200,000 clones, around nine tenths appearing once. Material: peripheral blood, obtained from a patient treated with photon-based radiotherapy. All receptors derive from a man aged 50-59 years with gastric cancer. The CDR3 runs from the conserved cysteine through the conserved F or W. D genes are given only for firm matches. Some rows have no size entry. The others give once, few or many, or a class for an expanded clone.

j_gene,v_gene,abundance,d_gene,CDR3aa,CDR3nt
TRBJ1-2,TRBV27,-,TRBD1,CASARDRGLYGYTF,TGTGCCAGCGCCCGGGACAGGGGCCTCTATGGCTACACCTTC
TRBJ2-1,TRBV7-6,-,TRBD2,CASSLFFRTSDYNEQFF,TGTGCCAGCAGCTTATTTTTCCGGACTAGCGACTACAATGAGCAGTTCTTC
TRBJ2-7,TRBV6-6,-,TRBD1,CASRDARDRIYEQYF,TGTGCCAGCAGGGATGCTCGGGACAGGATCTACGAGCAGTACTTC
TRBJ1-3,TRBV15,-,-,CATSRANGAGTLSGNTIYF,TGTGCCACCAGCAGAGCCAACGGCGCAGGGACCCTCTCTGGAAACACCATATATTTT
TRBJ2-7,TRBV27,-,-,CASSFNGVLYEQYF,TGTGCCAGCAGTTTTAATGGGGTCTTGTACGAGCAGTACTTC
TRBJ1-1,TRBV5-6,-,TRBD1,CASRRDRGLSTEAFF,TGTGCCAGCAGGAGGGACAGGGGTTTGAGCACTGAAGCTTTCTTT
TRBJ1-4,TRBV20-1,-,-,CSAARDEKLFF,TGCAGTGCTGCCAGGGACGAAAAACTGTTTTTT
TRBJ1-1,TRBV7-8,few,-,CASSYPRTDRNTEAFF,TGTGCCAGCAGCTATCCGCGGACAGACCGAAACACTGAAGCTTTCTTT
TRBJ2-5,TRBV5-1,-,TRBD1,CASSPSSRDRQETQYF,TGCGCCAGCAGCCCTTCCTCCCGGGACAGACAAGAGACCCAGTACTTC
TRBJ1-5,TRBV7-8,-,-,CASSTGTFSNQPQHF,TGTGCCAGCAGCACCGGGACATTTAGCAATCAGCCCCAGCATTTT
TRBJ2-5,TRBV5-1,few,TRBD2,CASSSGTSGKETQYF,TGCGCCAGCAGCAGCGGGACTAGCGGGAAAGAGACCCAGTACTTC
TRBJ1-1,TRBV28,-,TRBD1,CASRDRGRGTEAFF,TGTGCCAGCCGGGACAGGGGGCGCGGCACTGAAGCTTTCTTT
TRBJ2-5,TRBV5-8,-,TRBD1,CASSLGTGGQETQYF,TGTGCCAGCAGCTTGGGGACAGGGGGCCAAGAGACCCAGTACTTC
TRBJ2-1,TRBV2,-,-,CASSDEGLSYNEQFF,TGTGCCAGCAGTGATGAAGGACTTTCCTACAATGAGCAGTTCTTC
TRBJ2-3,TRBV5-1,-,TRBD2,CASSYSGGRDDTQYF,TGCGCCAGCAGCTACTCGGGCGGGAGAGATGATACGCAGTATTTT
TRBJ2-3,TRBV29-1,-,TRBD1,CSTSGTGVRDTQYF,TGCAGCACTTCCGGGACAGGGGTGAGAGATACGCAGTATTTT
TRBJ2-1,TRBV4-1,-,-,CASSRPPWASYNEQFF,TGCGCCAGCAGCCGCCCCCCATGGGCCTCCTACAATGAGCAGTTCTTC
TRBJ2-5,TRBV14,-,-,CASSRAGGETQYF,TGTGCCAGCAGCCGAGCAGGGGGGGAGACCCAGTACTTC
TRBJ2-1,TRBV4-2,-,TRBD2,CASSQDPGLAENEQFF,TGTGCCAGCAGCCAAGACCCGGGACTAGCGGAGAATGAGCAGTTCTTC
TRBJ1-4,TRBV29-1,-,TRBD1,CSVGGTANEKLFF,TGCAGCGTTGGGGGGACAGCTAATGAAAAACTGTTTTTT
TRBJ1-2,TRBV2,once,-,CASSEAGNGYTF,TGTGCCAGCAGTGAAGCTGGAAATGGCTACACCTTC
TRBJ2-2,TRBV9,-,TRBD2,CASSVQTSGNTGELFF,TGTGCCAGCAGCGTGCAGACTAGCGGAAACACCGGGGAGCTGTTTTTT
TRBJ1-1,TRBV7-6,-,-,CASMAGTNTEAFF,TGTGCCAGCATGGCAGGGACGAACACTGAAGCTTTCTTT
TRBJ2-5,TRBV10-3,-,TRBD2,CATAAGAGETQYF,TGTGCCACCGCAGCGGGAGCGGGAGAGACCCAGTACTTC
TRBJ2-2,TRBV6-5,few,TRBD1,CASRDRGFTGELFF,TGTGCCAGCAGGGACAGGGGCTTCACCGGGGAGCTGTTTTTT
TRBJ2-1,TRBV28,-,TRBD1,CASSLQGVDNEQFF,TGTGCCAGCAGTTTACAGGGGGTCGACAATGAGCAGTTCTTC
TRBJ1-1,TRBV10-2,-,-,CASSGARNTEAFF,TGCGCCAGCAGTGGGGCGCGGAACACTGAAGCTTTCTTT
TRBJ1-2,TRBV30,-,-,CAWSSSSGIGYTF,TGTGCCTGGAGTTCAAGTTCCGGGATCGGCTACACCTTC
TRBJ1-2,TRBV6-6,-,-,CASSYLAYGYTF,TGTGCCAGCAGTTACCTAGCCTATGGCTACACCTTC
TRBJ2-1,TRBV21-1,-,-,CASSKSKQGVPYNEQFF,TGTGCCAGCAGCAAATCGAAACAGGGGGTTCCCTACAATGAGCAGTTCTTC
TRBJ1-2,TRBV28,-,-,CASRESWGYTF,TGTGCCAGCAGGGAGAGTTGGGGCTACACCTTC
TRBJ1-1,TRBV5-1,-,-,CASSLEGNKNTEAFF,TGCGCCAGCAGCTTGGAAGGGAATAAGAACACTGAAGCTTTCTTT
TRBJ2-1,TRBV4-2,-,-,CASSQEPGYNEQFF,TGTGCCAGCAGCCAAGAGCCTGGCTACAATGAGCAGTTCTTC
TRBJ2-7,TRBV7-3,-,-,CASSLPPGEQYF,TGTGCCAGCAGCTTACCCCCTGGGGAGCAGTACTTC
TRBJ1-1,TRBV4-1,-,-,CASSLGGHVGEAFF,TGCGCCAGCAGCCTCGGGGGGCATGTGGGTGAAGCTTTCTTT
TRBJ2-5,TRBV19,-,TRBD2,CASKGRARETQYF,TGTGCCTCTAAAGGGAGGGCCAGAGAGACCCAGTACTTC
TRBJ2-3,TRBV5-4,-,-,CASSLVGDDTQYF,TGTGCCAGCAGCTTGGTGGGGGACGATACGCAGTATTTT
TRBJ1-5,TRBV30,-,-,CAWSRGDVRNQPQHF,TGTGCCTGGAGTCGTGGGGATGTAAGGAATCAGCCCCAGCATTTT
TRBJ1-3,TRBV25-1,-,TRBD1,CASSAQGAQGNTIYF,TGTGCCAGCAGTGCGCAGGGGGCGCAAGGAAACACCATATATTTT
TRBJ1-1,TRBV7-9,-,-,CASSPQGWNTEAFF,TGTGCCAGCAGCCCCCAGGGATGGAACACTGAAGCTTTCTTT
TRBJ2-2,TRBV27,-,TRBD1,CASSSHRFVGTGFSGELFF,TGTGCCAGCAGTTCACACCGGTTCGTGGGGACAGGGTTTAGCGGGGAGCTGTTTTTT
TRBJ2-7,TRBV10-3,-,-,CAISEPTRRTYEQYF,TGTGCCATCAGTGAGCCGACTAGGAGGACCTACGAGCAGTACTTC
TRBJ1-5,TRBV18,-,-,CASTIQGPPQPQHF,TGTGCCAGCACCATTCAGGGGCCACCTCAGCCCCAGCATTTT